This note documents a single TCR beta chain sequence. A read error may produce the germline difference seen at one junction end. The CDR3 is made up of 11 amino acids. Germline CDR1 MDHEN, CDR2 SYDVKM. Enrolment of Seattle patients took place during active infection, and they were followed longitudinally. The sample is drawn from a study of blood T cell repertoires in COVID-19. Across the whole study: Donors in the United States, Italy and Spain gave samples during acute or convalescent COVID-19. PBMCs, B-cell-depleted T cells, or T cells provided the cDNA or gDNA that made up the material.

Generated by immunoSEQ multiplex PCR, the TCRdb table keeps only in-frame clones and is missing some. Of some 150,000 clones listed, approximately 83% are singletons. The sequencing input was peripheral blood. J is TRBJ1-6 and V is TRBV28, with D unclear. This clonotype was obtained from a woman aged 60-75 years with COVID-19, enrolled during active disease. DNA of the CDR3: TGTGCCAGCAGTAACCCGGGTTCCACCTTTTTT. This encodes CASSNPGSTFF.